This T cell receptor beta chain was documented in a study of T cell responses to AZD1222 COVID-19 vaccine. Study-level information: Samples with a second dose at about 4 or about 12 weeks were pooled together.

Method: immunoSEQ multiplex PCR; TCRdb's copy keeps in-frame clones and lacks some. This table holds about 150,000 clones, roughly 91% found once. The source material was peripheral blood, sampled on day 0 of AZD1222 vaccination. The sequence came from an adult in good health.

The chain's CDR3 is CASSTNRDDQPQHF. Here the CDR3 DNA reads TGTGCCAGCAGTACAAACAGGGACGATCAGCCCCAGCATTTT. The rearrangement links TRBV2 to TRBJ1-5, with D possibly being TRBD1 (6 bases). Germline values: CDR1 SNHLY, CDR2 FYNNEI. Deletions cut 5 bases from V and 5 bases from J, with 13 bases between. This CDR3 spans 14 amino acids. Full variable domain (missing parts from reference TRBV2 and TRBJ1-5): EPEVTQTPSHQVTQMGQEVILRCVPISNHLYFYWYRQILGQKVEFLVSFYNNEISEKSEIFDDQFSVERPDGSNFTLKIRSTKLEDSAMYFCASSTNRDDQPQHFGDGTRLSIL.